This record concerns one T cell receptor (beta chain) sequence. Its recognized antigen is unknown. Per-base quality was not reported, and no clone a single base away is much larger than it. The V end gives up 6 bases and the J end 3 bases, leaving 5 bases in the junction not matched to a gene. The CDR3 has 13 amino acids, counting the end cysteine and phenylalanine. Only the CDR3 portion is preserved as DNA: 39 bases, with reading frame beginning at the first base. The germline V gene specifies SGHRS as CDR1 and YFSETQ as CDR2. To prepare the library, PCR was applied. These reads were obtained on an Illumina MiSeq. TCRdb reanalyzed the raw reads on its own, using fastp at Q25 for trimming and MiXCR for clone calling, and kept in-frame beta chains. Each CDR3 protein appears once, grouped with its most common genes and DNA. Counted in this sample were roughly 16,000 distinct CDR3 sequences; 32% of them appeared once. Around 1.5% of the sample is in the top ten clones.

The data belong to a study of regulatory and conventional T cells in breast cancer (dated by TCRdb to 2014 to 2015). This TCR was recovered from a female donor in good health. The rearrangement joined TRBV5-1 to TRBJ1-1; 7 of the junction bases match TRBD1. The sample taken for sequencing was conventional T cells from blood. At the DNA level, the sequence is TGCGCCAGCACCGGGACAGAGTACACTGAAGCTTTCTTT. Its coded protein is CASTGTEYTEAFF.